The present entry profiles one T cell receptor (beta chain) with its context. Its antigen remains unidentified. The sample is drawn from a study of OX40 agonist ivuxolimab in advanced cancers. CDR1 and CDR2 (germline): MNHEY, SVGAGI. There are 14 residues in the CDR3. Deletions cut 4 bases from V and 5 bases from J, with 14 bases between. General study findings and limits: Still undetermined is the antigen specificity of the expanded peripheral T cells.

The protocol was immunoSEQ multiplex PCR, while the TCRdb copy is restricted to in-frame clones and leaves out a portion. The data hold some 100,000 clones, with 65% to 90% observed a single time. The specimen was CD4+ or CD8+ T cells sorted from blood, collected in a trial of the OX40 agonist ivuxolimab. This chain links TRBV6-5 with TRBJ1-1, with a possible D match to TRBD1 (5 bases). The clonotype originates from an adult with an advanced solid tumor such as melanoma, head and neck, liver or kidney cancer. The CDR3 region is CASSSQGRRTEAFF. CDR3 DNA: TGTGCCAGCAGTTCCCAGGGTAGACGGACTGAAGCTTTCTTT.